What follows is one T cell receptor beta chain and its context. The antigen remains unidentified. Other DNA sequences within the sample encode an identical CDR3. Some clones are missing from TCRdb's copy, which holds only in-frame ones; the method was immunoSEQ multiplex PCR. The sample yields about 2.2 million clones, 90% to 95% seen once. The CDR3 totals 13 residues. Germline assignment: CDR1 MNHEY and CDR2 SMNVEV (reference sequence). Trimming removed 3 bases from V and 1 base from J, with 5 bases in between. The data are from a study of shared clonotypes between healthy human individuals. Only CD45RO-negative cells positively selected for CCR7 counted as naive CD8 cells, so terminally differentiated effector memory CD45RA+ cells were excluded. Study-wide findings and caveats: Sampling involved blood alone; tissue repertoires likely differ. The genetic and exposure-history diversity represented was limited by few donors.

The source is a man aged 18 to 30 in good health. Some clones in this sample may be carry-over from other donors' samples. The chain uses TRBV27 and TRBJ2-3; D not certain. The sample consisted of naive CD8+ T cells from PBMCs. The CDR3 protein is CASSLAGTDTQYF. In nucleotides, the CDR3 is TGTGCCAGCAGTTTGGCCGGCACAGATACGCAGTATTTT.